This TCR beta chain stems from a study of blood T cell repertoires in COVID-19. Study-wide background: Sites across the United States, Italy and Spain contributed samples from acute and convalescent COVID-19.

Sequenced by immunoSEQ multiplex PCR; TCRdb stores in-frame clones only, minus some. The table lists roughly 260,000 clones, approximately 85% of them singletons. The CDR3 runs to 12 residues. V was shortened by 5 bases and J by 9 bases, with 11 bases between the two germline ends. Germline V CDR1 and CDR2: SGHAT, FQNNGV. The TCR sequence derives from a woman in her seventies with acute or convalescent COVID-19. The chain is built from TRBV11-2 and TRBJ2-1; a weak D match, TRBD1 (5 bases). Sequenced input: peripheral blood. The CDR3 loop reads CASSHDRGEQFF. The CDR3 region has the DNA TGTGCCAGCAGCCACGACAGAGGTGAGCAGTTCTTC.